This TCR beta chain was profiled in a study of T cell repertoires in cytomegalovirus infection. Across the whole study: Recently identified HLA-C-restricted and well-studied HLA-B-restricted CMV epitopes were used.

TCRdb redid the calling of the reads with MiXCR, one entry per CDR3 protein. The table lists fewer than 60,000 distinct CDR3 sequences, about 20% of them singletons. This CDR3 contains 15 residues. V lost 1 base to trimming and J lost 4 bases; unmatched junction nucleotides: 5. Per germline, CDR1 MNHEY and CDR2 SMNVEV (reference sequence). Worth noting for this clonotype: Its antigen is not identified.

The TCR sequence derives from a human donor in good health (CMV status not recorded). Some clones in this sample may be carry-over from other donors' samples. The sample consisted of CD8+ T cells from cultured PBMCs, taken from culture after CMV antigen stimulation. The gene calls are TRBV27 and TRBJ1-2, with TRBD1 matching over 8 bases. CDR3 DNA sequence: TGTGCCAGCAGTTTATGGGGACAGGCACCCTATGGCTACACCTTC. It translates to CASSLWGQAPYGYTF.